The source of this T cell receptor beta chain is a study of blood T cell repertoires in COVID-19. In the study's own analysis: Using reference gene primer amplification, nucleated cell counts were estimated. Measured with immunoSEQ multiplex PCR; TCRdb has only the in-frame clones, and not every one. That table furnishes V, J and clone size, whereas the DNA furnished D and trimming. The repertoire holds some 80,000 clones, roughly 80% seen once, with 30% to 45% in the top ten. The CDR3 spans 15 residues. The ends lost 4 bases at V and 11 bases at J; junction bases unmatched: 8. The germline V gene has CDR1 SGDLS and CDR2 YYNGEE.

Sequences were obtained from peripheral blood. The chain links TRBV9 to TRBJ1-6, with 11 nucleotides matching TRBD1. The TCR sequence derives from a woman in her seventies with acute or convalescent COVID-19. The CDR3 sequence is CASSPRTGGRAPLHF. CDR3 coding DNA: TGTGCCAGCAGCCCTAGGACAGGGGGCCGGGCACCCCTCCACTTT.